This T cell receptor (beta chain) derives from a study of T cell repertoires in cytomegalovirus infection. TCRdb reanalysed the reads using MiXCR and keeps one entry per CDR3 protein. The sample includes about 920,000 distinct CDR3 sequences, approximately 30% of them seen just once. The CDR3 spans 12 residues. The germline gives CDR1 MNHNS, CDR2 SASEGT. This clonotype was seen at least ten times. Its target is unknown. Mismatch with germline at one junction end may stem from a read error. V usage is TRBV6-1 and J usage is TRBJ2-7; D could derive from TRBD1 or TRBD2 (5 bases each). The TCR comes from a human donor in good health (CMV status not recorded). Some clones in this sample may be carry-over from other donors' samples. The source was cultured CD8+ T cells from PBMCs, collected from culture after CMV antigen stimulation. The CDR3 bases are TGCGCCAGCAGTGGGGGTTCCTACGAGCAGTACTTC. It yields the protein CASSGGSYEQYF.